This T cell receptor beta chain was identified in a study of cytomegalovirus exposure and HLA in healthy donors. Study-level background: A prior analysis found roughly 110 million unique TCR beta sequences from about 179 million T cells. Overall study findings and caveats: Later work found that TCR association rates differed between HLA loci; DRB1 had the most and HLA-C the fewest. The authors listed approximately 160 TCR beta chains as cytomegalovirus-associated.

Between the trimmed V and J ends, which lost 5 bases and 0 bases, there was a span of 13 bases. The CDR3 is 15 amino acids. CDR1 is MNHEY, CDR2 SMNVEV, per germline (reference sequence). About this clone: Its specificity is unknown.

This PCR relied on a set of 60 Vbeta primers and 13 Jbeta primers. Some clones are missing from TCRdb's copy, which holds only in-frame ones; the method was immunoSEQ multiplex PCR. The sample has 120,000 or so clones; around 73% are singletons. Material for sequencing was PBMCs. This chain joins TRBV27 and TRBJ1-1; D is unresolved. This receptor was obtained from a man younger than 40 in good health and CMV-seropositive. The CDR3 nucleotides read TGTGCCAGCAGTCCCTTGCGAGGAGTGAACACTGAAGCTTTCTTT. Translation: CASSPLRGVNTEAFF.